This T cell receptor (beta chain) was captured in a study of cytomegalovirus exposure and HLA in healthy donors. Study results and limitations: Most sequenced TCRs were rare (though some public TCRs occurred in many donors). Cytomegalovirus-associated TCR beta chains were listed, numbering 150 to 200.

This clone was detected once. The antigen is unknown. This CDR3 has 16 residues. With 3 bases clipped from V and 6 bases from J, the junction kept 6 bases outside the gene matches. Germline loops: CDR1 MGHRA, CDR2 YSYEKL. The donors were members of the roughly 120-subject validation cohort (separate from the roughly 660-subject first cohort). Produced via immunoSEQ multiplex PCR; TCRdb's table is partial and in-frame only. Seen here are a few hundred thousand clones, nearly 90% observed once, and the top ten hold approximately 0.34%. What was sequenced was PBMCs. The source is a young woman in good health and CMV-seronegative. The chain recombines TRBV4-1 with TRBJ1-6, with TRBD1 matching 9 bases. The DNA of the CDR3 is TGCGCCAGCAGCCACCGAGACAGGGGGTTTAATTCACCCCTCCACTTT. Translating it yields CASSHRDRGFNSPLHF.